The 5 T cell receptor beta chains below come from one sample, sequenced in a study of cytotoxic CD8 clonotypes in ibrutinib-treated CLL. TCRdb's table, derived via immunoSEQ multiplex PCR, lists solely in-frame clones and lacks some. The sample has about 300,000 clones, 60% to 80% seen once. The sequences come from PBMCs, collected after 36 months of ibrutinib treatment. The receptor set was obtained from a human donor with chronic lymphocytic leukemia.

This chain links TRBV5-6 with TRBJ2-7; TRBD1 agrees at 7 bases. The germline V gene has CDR1 SGHDT and CDR2 YYEEEE. There are 15 residues in the CDR3. The J segment lost 4 bases and the V segment lost 4 bases, leaving 11 bases of the junction unmatched. The CDR3 bases are TGTGCCAGCAGCACCCACAGGGGCCCTGGGTACGAGCAGTACTTC. This encodes CASSTHRGPGYEQYF.

This clone was picked up a small number of times. The chain recombines TRBV4-1 with TRBJ2-7; 7 bases line up with TRBD1. Trimming removed 4 bases from V and 4 bases from J; junction bases left unmatched: 4. CDR1 MGHRA and CDR2 YSYEKL come from the germline V gene. CDR3 length: 13 residues. The CDR3, as DNA: TGCGCCAGCAGCCGGGACAGACGATACGAGCAGTACTTC. It encodes CASSRDRRYEQYF.

CDR3 nucleotides: TGTGCCAGCAGCCGGGACAGGGTCGCTGAAGCTTTCTTT. It is translated as CASSRDRVAEAFF. This chain joins TRBV7-2 and TRBJ1-1, with 9 bases identical to TRBD1. This CDR3 region has 13 residues. After removal of 5 bases from V and 6 bases from J, the junction contained 4 bases not matched to a gene. Germline V CDR1 and CDR2: SGHTA, FQGNSA.

J is TRBJ2-1 and V is TRBV19; TRBD2 aligns across 8 bases. The length of the CDR3 is 15 residues. Germline V gives CDR1 LNHDA, CDR2 SQIVND (reference sequence). Trimming took 2 bases from V and 10 from J; bases not matched to a gene: 10. CDR3 sequence (DNA): TGTGCCAGTAGTATACTTGGGCTAGCGGGCTCAGAGCAGTTCTTC. It yields the protein CASSILGLAGSEQFF.

The chain carries TRBV27 and TRBJ2-7; a possible D gene is TRBD2 (7 bases). The CDR3 is 14 amino acids. CDR1 is MNHEY and CDR2 is SMNVEV in the germline V gene (reference sequence). V was cut by 8 bases and J by 4 bases, with 18 bases left in between. Here the CDR3 reads CASRGGGGGYEQYF. CDR3 in DNA: TGTGCCAGCCGCGGCGGGGGCGGAGGGTACGAGCAGTACTTC.